This is a list of T cell receptor beta chains from one sample in a study of blood T cell repertoires in COVID-19. The data were produced by immunoSEQ multiplex PCR, yet TCRdb's version contains in-frame clones alone and is incomplete. Of 90,000 to 120,000 clones in the sample, approximately 88% were seen once. Material: peripheral blood. The receptors here all came from a human donor in a cohort sampled during active COVID-19. Each CDR3 is given with its conserved first and last residue. A D gene is named only where the DNA matches it firmly. Clone size is stated in some rows and not others, as once, few, many or a class when expanded.

J gene,D gene,clone size,CDR3 length,V gene,CDR3 DNA,CDR3 protein
TRBJ2-5,TRBD2,.,14,TRBV10-3,TGTGCCATCAGGTCGGGACTAGAACAAGAGACCCAGTACTTC,CAIRSGLEQETQYF
TRBJ2-7,.,.,15,TRBV2,TGTGCCAGCAGTGGTATACGGGAATCCCTCTACGAGCAGTACTTC,CASSGIRESLYEQYF
TRBJ2-5,TRBD2,.,15,TRBV19,TGTGCCAGCTCGCTGGCTAGCGGGAGCTCGGAGACCCAGTACTTC,CASSLASGSSETQYF
TRBJ1-1,.,.,14,TRBV11-2,TGTGCCAGCAGCCCCCCCAGGTCAGGAACCGAAGCTTTCTTT,CASSPPRSGTEAFF
TRBJ1-2,TRBD1,once,13,TRBV19,TGTGCCAGTAGTATAGGTACAGGGGTTGGCTACACCTTC,CASSIGTGVGYTF
TRBJ1-3,.,.,15,TRBV6-5,TGTGCCAGTCAGGGAGGTACGATCTCTGGAAACACCATATATTTT,CASQGGTISGNTIYF
TRBJ1-2,.,.,14,TRBV18,TGTGCCTCCACGCCGGCAGGGAGGAACTATGGCTACACCTTC,CASTPAGRNYGYTF
TRBJ2-2,.,.,13,TRBV12-3/TRBV12-4,TGTGCCAGCAGTTTACGGGAGACCGGGGAGCTGTTTTTT,CASSLRETGELFF
TRBJ2-5,.,.,15,TRBV19,TGTGCCAGGGCTGGCAGGGATGGGGATATGGAGACCCAGTACTTC,CARAGRDGDMETQYF
TRBJ1-5,.,.,13,TRBV24-1,TGTGCCACCAGCGGACACGGCAATCAGCCCCAGCATTTT,CATSGHGNQPQHF
TRBJ2-1,TRBD2,.,16,TRBV4-3,TGCGCCAGCAGCCAAGTATCCGGGAGGGATTACAATGAGCAGTTCTTC,CASSQVSGRDYNEQFF
TRBJ2-2,TRBD2,.,17,TRBV11-3,TGTGCCAGCAGCTTAAGTCTAGCGGAGGGATTCACCGGGGAGCTGTTTTTT,CASSLSLAEGFTGELFF
TRBJ2-1,TRBD2,.,14,TRBV5-1,TGCGCCAGCCAGCGGGAGTCTAACTACAATGAGCAGTTCTTC,CASQRESNYNEQFF
TRBJ2-1,.,.,11,TRBV12-3/TRBV12-4,TGTGCCAGCAGTTTTGAGAATGAGCAGTTCTTC,CASSFENEQFF
TRBJ1-3,.,.,13,TRBV19,TGTGCCAGTAGTATGGACATCCGGAACACCATATATTTT,CASSMDIRNTIYF
TRBJ2-5,.,.,14,TRBV2,TGTGCCACCAGGGAACGGTCGAACCAAGAGACCCAGTACTTC,CATRERSNQETQYF
TRBJ1-3,TRBD1,.,15,TRBV4-3,TGCGCCAGCAGCCAAAGCAGGGGGAGTGGAAACACCATATATTTT,CASSQSRGSGNTIYF
TRBJ1-5,.,.,12,TRBV15,TGTGCCACCAGCAGAGTCGGGCAGCCCCAGCATTTT,CATSRVGQPQHF
TRBJ1-1,TRBD1,.,15,TRBV18,TGTGCCAGCGCACAATCGGGGACAGGGCCCACTGAAGCTTTCTTT,CASAQSGTGPTEAFF
TRBJ1-2,.,.,13,TRBV5-1,TGCGCCAGCAGCCCCGGTGTTAACTATGGCTACACCTTC,CASSPGVNYGYTF
TRBJ2-3,TRBD1,.,15,TRBV24-1,TGTGCCACCAGTGGGACAGGGGCCCTTTTGGATACGCAGTATTTT,CATSGTGALLDTQYF
TRBJ2-1,TRBD2,.,15,TRBV6-2/TRBV6-3,TGTGCCAGCAGTACGCGGACTAGTGGGGACAATGAGCAGTTCTTC,CASSTRTSGDNEQFF
TRBJ2-3,.,.,16,TRBV1,TGCACCAGCAGCCACCAAGGACAGGGTGTGAAAGATACGCAGTATTTT,CTSSHQGQGVKDTQYF
TRBJ2-1,.,.,16,TRBV6-9,TGTGCCAGCAGGCTCTGGGACTTCGGGGGTTACAATGAGCAGTTCTTC,CASRLWDFGGYNEQFF
TRBJ1-3,.,.,16,TRBV7-2,TGTGCCAGCCGAAAGGGAGGTACGGCGTCTGGAAACACCATATATTTT,CASRKGGTASGNTIYF
TRBJ1-3,.,.,15,TRBV14,TGTGCCAGCAGCCTGGGACAACTCTCTGGAAACACCATATATTTT,CASSLGQLSGNTIYF
TRBJ2-1,TRBD2,.,14,TRBV7-3,TGTGCCAGCAGCTTATCGGGAGGGAACAATGAGCAGTTCTTC,CASSLSGGNNEQFF
TRBJ2-7,.,.,14,TRBV28,TGTGCCAGCAGTTTAGCGGCTAGCTCCTACGAGCAGTACTTC,CASSLAASSYEQYF
TRBJ2-1,TRBD1,.,13,TRBV7-8,TGTGCCAGCAGCCTTGGGACAGCCAATGAGCAGTTCTTC,CASSLGTANEQFF
TRBJ2-4,.,.,15,TRBV19,TGTGCCAGTAGTAGGGGGGAGTTAGCCAAAAACATTCAGTACTTC,CASSRGELAKNIQYF
TRBJ1-1,TRBD1,.,15,TRBV11-2,TGTGCCAGCAGCCACGGGACAGGGGGAAGCACTGAAGCTTTCTTT,CASSHGTGGSTEAFF
TRBJ1-5,.,few,17,TRBV4-1,TGCGCCAGCAGCCAGACATCGGGGGGCTATAGCAATCAGCCCCAGCATTTT,CASSQTSGGYSNQPQHF
TRBJ1-1,.,few,13,TRBV30,TGTGCCTGGACTACAAGGCGGGACACTGAAGCTTTCTTT,CAWTTRRDTEAFF
TRBJ2-1,TRBD2,.,16,TRBV24-1,TGTGCCACCAGTGATCATTTAGCGGGAAGAGACAATGAGCAGTTCTTC,CATSDHLAGRDNEQFF
TRBJ1-1,.,.,16,TRBV7-8,TGTGCCAGCAGCGCCCTGGGGGGAGGGCTTAACACTGAAGCTTTCTTT,CASSALGGGLNTEAFF
TRBJ2-3,.,few,13,TRBV6-6,TGTGCCAGCAGTCTTCCGGGAACAGATACGCAGTATTTT,CASSLPGTDTQYF
TRBJ2-1,TRBD1,.,13,TRBV5-6,TGTGCCAGCAGCCCGGACAGGTACAATGAGCAGTTCTTC,CASSPDRYNEQFF
TRBJ2-1,TRBD2,.,15,TRBV27,TGTGCCAGCAGAACCGGACTAGCGGAAAGGAATGAGCAGTTCTTC,CASRTGLAERNEQFF
TRBJ2-1,.,.,13,TRBV29-1,TGCAGCGTTGACGAGCAGGGCTACAATGAGCAGTTCTTC,CSVDEQGYNEQFF
TRBJ2-7,TRBD1,few,15,TRBV6-5,TGTGCCAGCAGTTACTCCGGGACAGGGGGCTACGAGCAGTACTTC,CASSYSGTGGYEQYF
TRBJ2-3,TRBD2,.,17,TRBV19,TGTGCCAGTAGTCCGGGACTAGCGGGACCCAGCACAGATACGCAGTATTTT,CASSPGLAGPSTDTQYF
TRBJ2-1,.,.,14,TRBV7-7,TGTGCCAGCAGCCTACATGAAGCGTACAATGAGCAGTTCTTC,CASSLHEAYNEQFF
TRBJ2-7,TRBD2,once,13,TRBV19,TGTGCCAGTAGCGGGACTAGCGGCTACGAGCAGTACTTC,CASSGTSGYEQYF
TRBJ2-7,.,once,12,TRBV10-3,TGTGCCATCAGCGAGCAGGGGAGCGAGCAGTACTTC,CAISEQGSEQYF
TRBJ2-1,.,few,15,TRBV5-1,TGCGCCAGCAGCGTCGAGGGGGTCTCCTACAATGAGCAGTTCTTC,CASSVEGVSYNEQFF
TRBJ2-1,TRBD2,.,16,TRBV27,TGTGCCAGCAGTTTACGGCTAGCGGCTAACTACAATGAGCAGTTCTTC,CASSLRLAANYNEQFF
TRBJ2-7,TRBD2,.,16,TRBV11-2,TGTGCCAGCAGCATACTAGCGGGAGGGACCCTATACGAGCAGTACTTC,CASSILAGGTLYEQYF
TRBJ1-6,TRBD1,few,15,TRBV5-1,TGCGCCAGCAGCCAAGAGGGACAGGAGAATTCACCCCTCCACTTT,CASSQEGQENSPLHF
TRBJ2-1,TRBD1,once,14,TRBV7-2,TGTGCCAGCAGCTCCGGGACAGGCTACAATGAGCAGTTCTTC,CASSSGTGYNEQFF
TRBJ1-1,TRBD1,.,19,TRBV5-3,TGTGCCAGAAGCTTGTTAAAGGGGGACAGGGGGCGGATGAACACTGAAGCTTTCTTT,CARSLLKGDRGRMNTEAFF
TRBJ2-4,.,few,14,TRBV19,TGTGCCAGTAGTTTGGACAGAGCCAAAAACATTCAGTACTTC,CASSLDRAKNIQYF
TRBJ2-7,TRBD2,.,15,TRBV11-1,TGTGCCAGCAGCCGACTAGCGGGAGGGCCCTACGAGCAGTACTTC,CASSRLAGGPYEQYF
TRBJ1-4,.,.,17,TRBV4-1,TGCGCCAGCAGCCAAGGGGGGTCCGGGAGCCGAGGCGAAAAACTGTTTTTT,CASSQGGSGSRGEKLFF
TRBJ2-5,TRBD1,.,14,TRBV19,TGTGCCAGTTCGTACCAGGGGGCTTGGGAGACCCAGTACTTC,CASSYQGAWETQYF
TRBJ1-1,.,.,12,TRBV28,TGTGCCAGCAGTGACAGGAACACTGAAGCTTTCTTT,CASSDRNTEAFF
TRBJ1-2,.,.,14,TRBV7-9,TGTGCCAGCAGCTTCGGGCGGGGAGACTATGGCTACACCTTC,CASSFGRGDYGYTF
TRBJ1-3,.,.,15,TRBV6-1,TGTGCCAGCAGTGAACGCAGTCTGTCTGGAAACACCATATATTTT,CASSERSLSGNTIYF
TRBJ2-2,.,.,16,TRBV7-9,TGTGCCAGCAGCTTAGTAGGGGATTCGAACACCGGGGAGCTGTTTTTT,CASSLVGDSNTGELFF
TRBJ1-4,.,.,14,TRBV3-1/TRBV3-2,TGTGCCAGCAGTCTCGGGGCAACTAATGAAAAACTGTTTTTT,CASSLGATNEKLFF